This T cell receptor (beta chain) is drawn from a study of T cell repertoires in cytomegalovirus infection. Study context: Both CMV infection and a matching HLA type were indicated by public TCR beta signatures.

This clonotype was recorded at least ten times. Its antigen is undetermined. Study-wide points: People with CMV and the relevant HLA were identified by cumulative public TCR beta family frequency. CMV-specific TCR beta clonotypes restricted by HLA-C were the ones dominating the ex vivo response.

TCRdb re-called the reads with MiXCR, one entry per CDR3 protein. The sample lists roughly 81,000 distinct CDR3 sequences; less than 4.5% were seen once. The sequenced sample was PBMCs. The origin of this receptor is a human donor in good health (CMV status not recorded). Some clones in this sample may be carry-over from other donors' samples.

CDR3: CASSQSSVNTEAFF. DNA of the CDR3: TGTGCCAGCAGCCAAAGTTCGGTGAACACTGAAGCTTTCTTT. This chain links TRBV7-8 with TRBJ1-1; D unresolved. The CDR3 is made up of 14 amino acids. Germline loops: CDR1 SGHVS, CDR2 FQNEAQ. V lost 5 bases and J 0 bases, leaving 10 bases between the germline ends. The whole variable domain, filled in from reference TRBV7-8 and TRBJ1-1, reads GAGVSQSPRYKVAKRGQDVALRCDPISGHVSLFWYQQALGQGPEFLTYFQNEAQLDKSGLPSDRFFAERPEGSVSTLKIQRTQQEDSAVYLCASSQSSVNTEAFFGQGTRLTVV.